These 5 T cell receptor beta chains were all obtained from the same sample, sequenced in a study of T cells after posttransplantation cyclophosphamide. Method: immunoSEQ multiplex PCR; TCRdb's copy keeps in-frame clones and lacks some. Of 3,000 to 4,000 clones in the sample, around 78% were seen once. What was sequenced was memory CD8+ T cells sorted from blood. The source is a woman aged 55-69 years in good health, CMV-negative, and a related stem cell transplant donor.

The rearrangement links TRBV7-9 to TRBJ1-1, with 9 bases lining up with TRBD1. Germline CDR1 SEHNR, CDR2 FQNEAQ (reference sequence). Germline trimming cut 4 bases from V and 2 bases from J; bases unmatched to any gene: 5. The length of the CDR3 is 15 residues. The CDR3 DNA follows: TGTGCCAGCAGCTCCGGACAGGGGAGTAACACTGAAGCTTTCTTT. Protein sequence: CASSSGQGSNTEAFF.

In its sample, this clone was seen once. The CDR3 DNA is TGTGCCAGCAGTTCCGGGGCAGGGGGGAACACTGAAGCTTTCTTT. Translated: CASSSGAGGNTEAFF. The V gene is TRBV27, the J gene TRBJ1-1; 7 positions agree with TRBD1. The CDR3 covers 15 residues. Germline CDR1 reads MNHEY; CDR2 reads SMNVEV (reference sequence). The junction had 6 bases not matched to a gene; V was cut back by 4 bases and J by 1 base.

The genes are TRBV6-5 and TRBJ2-5; weak D call: TRBD2 (5 bases). Germline V lookup: CDR1 MNHEY, CDR2 SVGAGI. V was pared by 0 bases and J by 2 bases, with 7 bases between. The CDR3 is 14 amino acids. This CDR3 reads CASSYSAGQETQYF. The DNA of the CDR3 is TGTGCCAGCAGTTACTCCGCGGGTCAAGAGACCCAGTACTTC.

The chain uses TRBV9 and TRBJ2-5, with D perhaps TRBD2 (5 bases). Trimming stripped 0 bases from V and 5 bases from J, with 11 bases between. The CDR3 is 14 residues long. CDR1 and CDR2 (germline): SGDLS, YYNGEE. CDR3 amino acids: CASSVDSSRETQYF. CDR3 bases: TGTGCCAGCAGCGTAGATTCTAGCAGGGAGACCCAGTACTTC.

The V call is TRBV7-9, the J call TRBJ2-7; 9 bases match TRBD1. CDR1 and CDR2 (germline): SEHNR, FQNEAQ (reference sequence). The junction had 3 bases not matched to a gene; V was cut back by 3 bases and J by 0 bases. The CDR3 spans 15 residues. The CDR3 bases are TGTGCCAGCAGCTTTGGGACAGGGAGCTCCTACGAGCAGTACTTC. Its translation is CASSFGTGSSYEQYF.